The source of this T cell receptor (beta chain) is a study of cytomegalovirus exposure and HLA in healthy donors. The CDR3 totals 14 residues. CDR1 MNHEY and CDR2 SMNVEV come from the germline V gene (reference sequence). The J segment lost 2 bases and the V segment lost 3 bases, leaving 1 base of the junction unmatched. Vbeta (60) and Jbeta (13) primers were used in the PCR. Method: immunoSEQ multiplex PCR; TCRdb's copy keeps in-frame clones and lacks some. This table holds some 150,000 clones, about three quarters found once. This chain connects TRBV27 to TRBJ1-2, with 9 bases identical to TRBD1. The source material was PBMCs. The clonotype was recovered from a female donor in good health and CMV-seropositive. DNA for the CDR3: TGTGCCAGCAGTTTCGGGACAGGGAACTATGGCTACACCTTC. It codes for CASSFGTGNYGYTF.